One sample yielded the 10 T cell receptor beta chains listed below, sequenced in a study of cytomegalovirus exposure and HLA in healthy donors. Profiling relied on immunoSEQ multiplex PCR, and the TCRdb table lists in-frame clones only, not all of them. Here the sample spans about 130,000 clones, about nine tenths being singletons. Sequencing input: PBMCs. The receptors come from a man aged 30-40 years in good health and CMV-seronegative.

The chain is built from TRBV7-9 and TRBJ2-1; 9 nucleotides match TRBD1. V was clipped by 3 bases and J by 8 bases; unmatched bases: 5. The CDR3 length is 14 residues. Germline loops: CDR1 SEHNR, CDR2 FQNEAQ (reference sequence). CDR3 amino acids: CASSFPQGAYEQFF. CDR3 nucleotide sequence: TGTGCCAGCAGCTTCCCACAGGGGGCCTATGAGCAGTTCTTC.

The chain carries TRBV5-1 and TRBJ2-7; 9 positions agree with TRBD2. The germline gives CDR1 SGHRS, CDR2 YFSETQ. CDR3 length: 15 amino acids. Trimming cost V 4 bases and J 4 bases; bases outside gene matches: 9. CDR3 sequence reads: CASSVGAAGGYEQYF. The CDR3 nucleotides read TGCGCCAGCAGCGTGGGGGCCGCGGGAGGGTACGAGCAGTACTTC.

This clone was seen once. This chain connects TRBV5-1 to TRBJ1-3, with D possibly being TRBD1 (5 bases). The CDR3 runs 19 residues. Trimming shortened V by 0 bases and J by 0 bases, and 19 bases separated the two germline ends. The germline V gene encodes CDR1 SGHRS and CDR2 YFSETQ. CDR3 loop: CASSLVSRQGGSSGNTIYF. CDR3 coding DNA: TGCGCCAGCAGCTTGGTATCCCGGCAGGGCGGATCCTCTGGAAACACCATATATTTT.

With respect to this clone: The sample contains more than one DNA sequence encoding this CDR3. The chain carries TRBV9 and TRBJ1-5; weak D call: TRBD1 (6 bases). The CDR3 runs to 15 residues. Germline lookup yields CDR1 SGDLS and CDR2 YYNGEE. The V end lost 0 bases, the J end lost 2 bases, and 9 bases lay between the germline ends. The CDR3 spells CASSVGGGGNQPQHF. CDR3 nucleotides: TGTGCCAGCAGCGTAGGTGGGGGCGGCAATCAGCCCCAGCATTTT.

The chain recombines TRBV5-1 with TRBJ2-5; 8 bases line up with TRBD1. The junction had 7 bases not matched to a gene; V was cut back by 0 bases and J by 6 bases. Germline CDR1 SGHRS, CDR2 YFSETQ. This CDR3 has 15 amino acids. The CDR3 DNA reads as TGCGCCAGCAGCTTGGCGCCGCAGGGGGCGCAGACCCAGTACTTC. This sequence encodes CASSLAPQGAQTQYF.

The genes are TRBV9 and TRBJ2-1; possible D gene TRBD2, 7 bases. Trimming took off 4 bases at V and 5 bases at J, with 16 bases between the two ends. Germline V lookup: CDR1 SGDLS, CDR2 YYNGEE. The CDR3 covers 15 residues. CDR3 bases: TGTGCCAGCAGCCCCGCGGGGGCGTCCCACAATGAGCAGTTCTTC. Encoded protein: CASSPAGASHNEQFF.

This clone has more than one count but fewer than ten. For the CDR3, the DNA is TGTGCCAGCCTATGCCCGCGGGCCCATCCCAAACAGTACTTC. Its translation: CASLCPRAHPKQYF. This chain joins TRBV6-7 and TRBJ2-7, with D maybe TRBD2 (5 bases). TRBV6-7 is marked as an open reading frame, function uncertain. The CDR3 contains 14 residues. The V and J ends lost 8 bases and 10 bases respectively, with 24 bases between them.

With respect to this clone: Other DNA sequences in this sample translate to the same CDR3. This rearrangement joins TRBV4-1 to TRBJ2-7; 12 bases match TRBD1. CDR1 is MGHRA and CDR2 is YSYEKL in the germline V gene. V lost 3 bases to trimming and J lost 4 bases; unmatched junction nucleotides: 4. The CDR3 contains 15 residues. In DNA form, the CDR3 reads TGCGCCAGCAGCCAGGGGACAGGGGGCGGGTACGAGCAGTACTTC. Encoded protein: CASSQGTGGGYEQYF.

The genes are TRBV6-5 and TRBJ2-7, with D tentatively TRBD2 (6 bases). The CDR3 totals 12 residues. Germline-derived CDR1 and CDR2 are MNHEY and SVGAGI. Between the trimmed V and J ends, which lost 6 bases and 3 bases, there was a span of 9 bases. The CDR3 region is CASSNGGYEQYF. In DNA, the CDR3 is TGTGCCAGCAGCAACGGGGGCTACGAGCAGTACTTC.

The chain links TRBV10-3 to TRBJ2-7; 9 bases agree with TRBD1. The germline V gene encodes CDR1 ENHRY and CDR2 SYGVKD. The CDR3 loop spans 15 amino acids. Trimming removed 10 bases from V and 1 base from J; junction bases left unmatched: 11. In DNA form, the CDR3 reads TGTGCCAAGAGCCATACAGGGGGCGCATCCTACGAGCAGTACTTC. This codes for CAKSHTGGASYEQYF.